This T cell receptor beta chain was sequenced in a study of shared clonotypes between healthy human individuals. TCRdb keeps only in-frame clones here, not all; method: immunoSEQ multiplex PCR. Here the sample spans roughly 2,500,000 clones, approximately 94% being singletons. This CDR3 has 14 amino acids. Germline lookup yields CDR1 KGHSH and CDR2 LQKENI. CD45RA+ naive and CD45RA-negative memory subsets were separated from CD4+ cells. To note about this clone: Compared with germline, one end of the junction differs, possibly owing to a read error.

V and J are TRBV18 and TRBJ1-4; 8 bases align to TRBD1. Sequencing was done on a sample of naive CD4+ T cells from PBMCs. The subset: CD45RA+ positively selected. This receptor was identified in a man aged 18 to 30 in good health. Some clones in this sample may be carry-over from other donors' samples. CDR3: CTSSPGGTDEKLFF. The CDR3 bases are TGTACCAGCTCACCAGGGGGCACTGATGAAAAACTGTTTTTT.